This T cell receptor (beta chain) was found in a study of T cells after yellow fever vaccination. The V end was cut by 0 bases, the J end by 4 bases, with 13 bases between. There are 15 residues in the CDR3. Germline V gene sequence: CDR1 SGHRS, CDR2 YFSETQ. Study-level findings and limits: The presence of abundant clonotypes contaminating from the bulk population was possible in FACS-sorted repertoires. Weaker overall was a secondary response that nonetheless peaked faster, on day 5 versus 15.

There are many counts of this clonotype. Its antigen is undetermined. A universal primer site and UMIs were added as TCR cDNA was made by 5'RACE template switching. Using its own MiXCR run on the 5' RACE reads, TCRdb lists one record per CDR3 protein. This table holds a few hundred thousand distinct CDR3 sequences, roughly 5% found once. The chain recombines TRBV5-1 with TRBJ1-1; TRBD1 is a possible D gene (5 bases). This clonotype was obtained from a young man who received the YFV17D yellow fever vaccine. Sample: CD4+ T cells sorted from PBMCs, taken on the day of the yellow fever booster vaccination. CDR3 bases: TGCGCCAGCAGCTTGGACATGACAGCGACCACTGAAGCTTTCTTT. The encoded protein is CASSLDMTATTEAFF.